One and the same sample provided the 21 T cell receptor beta chains below, sequenced in a study of OX40 agonist ivuxolimab in advanced cancers. TCRdb's table, derived via immunoSEQ multiplex PCR, lists solely in-frame clones and lacks some. In the table there are about 78,000 clones, approximately 84% of which are singletons. Specimen: CD4+ or CD8+ T cells sorted from blood, collected in a trial of the OX40 agonist ivuxolimab. The receptor source for this set is an adult with an advanced solid tumor such as melanoma, head and neck, liver or kidney cancer.

In nucleotides, the CDR3 is TGTGCCAGTACCAGGACAGGGTGGGTTGGGCAGCCCCAGCATTTT. This gives the protein CASTRTGWVGQPQHF. This chain connects TRBV19 to TRBJ1-5; 8 positions agree with TRBD1. The CDR3 consists of 15 residues. CDR1 and CDR2 (germline): LNHDA, SQIVND (reference sequence). The V segment lost 7 bases and the J segment 7 bases; nucleotides outside the gene matches: 12.

This chain joins TRBV4-1 and TRBJ2-4; no reliable D call. The CDR3 is made up of 14 amino acids. Trimming cost V 3 bases and J 2 bases, with 8 bases left between them. Germline loops: CDR1 MGHRA, CDR2 YSYEKL. The CDR3 protein is CASSHRVSKNIQYF. CDR3 sequence (DNA): TGCGCCAGCAGCCACAGAGTCTCCAAAAACATTCAGTACTTC.

The gene calls are TRBV11-1 and TRBJ1-2, with 10 bases fitting TRBD1. The length of the CDR3 is 18 residues. Unmatched junction bases numbered 16, after V lost 5 bases and J lost 4 bases. Germline V CDR1 and CDR2: SGHAT, FQDESV (reference sequence). CDR3 protein: CASSPTGTGDRYFYGYTF. DNA of the CDR3: TGTGCCAGCAGCCCAACCGGGACAGGGGATCGGTACTTCTATGGCTACACCTTC.

This chain uses TRBV6-6 with TRBJ1-1; 10 bases align to TRBD1. The CDR3 length is 15 residues. Germline lookup yields CDR1 MNHNY and CDR2 SVGAGI (reference sequence). The V gene end was trimmed by 5 bases and the J gene end by 0 bases; junction bases not matched to a gene: 3. This CDR3 is CASSRQGAVNTEAFF. In DNA form, the CDR3 reads TGTGCCAGCAGTCGACAGGGGGCTGTGAACACTGAAGCTTTCTTT.

The V gene is TRBV30, the J gene TRBJ1-5; a weak D match, TRBD1 (5 bases). The V end lost 2 bases, the J end lost 9 bases, and 11 bases lay between the germline ends. The CDR3 is 12 residues long. Per germline, CDR1 GTSNPN and CDR2 SVGIG (reference sequence). The CDR3 sequence is CAWSTGPGPQHF. The CDR3 bases are TGTGCCTGGAGTACAGGCCCTGGGCCCCAGCATTTT.

This chain connects TRBV7-9 to TRBJ1-3; D ambiguous. V lost 4 bases to trimming and J lost 4 bases, with 14 bases between them. The CDR3 covers 15 residues. Germline CDR1 reads SEHNR; CDR2 reads FQNEAQ (reference sequence). CDR3 DNA: TGTGCCAGCAGCTCCCGACCGAGGGAAGGAAACACCATATATTTT. Its translation is CASSSRPREGNTIYF.

The V call is TRBV7-9, the J call TRBJ2-3; no firm D call. V was trimmed by 5 bases and J by 1 base, leaving 1 base between them. The CDR3 runs to 11 residues. CDR1 and CDR2 (germline): SEHNR, FQNEAQ (reference sequence). The CDR3, as DNA: TGTGCCAGCAGCCGCACAGATACGCAGTATTTT. It specifies CASSRTDTQYF.

This CDR3 reads CASSRGQATTGEQFF. For the CDR3, the DNA is TGCGCCAGCAGCCGGGGACAGGCCACGACGGGTGAGCAGTTCTTC. V gene TRBV5-1 combines with J gene TRBJ2-1; TRBD1 matches 8 bases. Germline assignment: CDR1 SGHRS and CDR2 YFSETQ. The length of the CDR3 is 15 residues. With 4 bases clipped from V and 9 bases from J, the junction kept 12 bases outside the gene matches.

This clone was picked up one time. This rearrangement joins TRBV6-5 to TRBJ1-6; possible D gene TRBD1, 6 bases. Trimming removed 7 bases from V and 7 bases from J, with 17 bases in between. CDR1 and CDR2 (germline): MNHEY, SVGAGI. The length of the CDR3 is 15 residues. The CDR3 bases are TGTGCCAGCATGCCCCGGGGGGCGTGGAATTCACCCCTCCACTTT. It yields the protein CASMPRGAWNSPLHF.

This clone was detected only a few times. The rearrangement links TRBV13 to TRBJ1-1; D is possibly TRBD1 (5 bases). V was trimmed by 5 bases and J by 0 bases, leaving 16 bases between them. This CDR3 comprises 16 residues. Germline lookup yields CDR1 PRHDT and CDR2 FYEKMQ (reference sequence). The CDR3 region is CASSPRQSYMNTEAFF. The CDR3 DNA reads TGTGCCAGCAGCCCGAGACAGAGTTACATGAACACTGAAGCTTTCTTT.

This clone was seen a single time. This chain links TRBV7-9 with TRBJ2-1; TRBD2 matches at 15 bases. The CDR3 spans 19 residues. Trimming at V came to 0 bases and at J to 5 bases, leaving 8 bases not matched to a gene. The germline V gene encodes CDR1 SEHNR and CDR2 FQNEAQ (reference sequence). The CDR3: CASSLARGLAGGRDNEQFF. CDR3 sequence (DNA): TGTGCCAGCAGCTTAGCGCGAGGACTAGCGGGGGGGAGGGACAATGAGCAGTTCTTC.

The chain recombines TRBV5-6 with TRBJ2-1; D possibly corresponds to TRBD2 (6 bases). Germline V gene data show CDR1 as SGHDT and CDR2 as YYEEEE. This CDR3 is 14 amino acids long. V lost 1 base to trimming and J lost 7 bases, with 12 bases between them. Here the CDR3 reads CASSLFAGSNEQFF. CDR3 sequence (DNA): TGTGCCAGCAGCTTGTTCGCGGGATCAAATGAGCAGTTCTTC. The full variable domain, with the rest looked up from reference TRBV5-6 and TRBJ2-1, is DAGVTQSPTHLIKTRGQQVTLRCSPKSGHDTVSWYQQALGQGPQFIFQYYEEEERQRGNFPDRFSGHQFPNYSSELNVNALLLGDSALYLCASSLFAGSNEQFFGPGTRLTVL.

CDR3 in DNA: TGCGCCAGCAGGTCAGCCGGACATTATAGCAATCAGCCCCAGCATTTT. As protein: CASRSAGHYSNQPQHF. V usage is TRBV10-1 and J usage is TRBJ1-5; a possible D gene is TRBD1 (5 bases). V was shortened by 6 bases and J by 0 bases, with 15 bases between the two germline ends. This CDR3 contains 16 residues. Germline CDR1 is WNHNN and CDR2 is SYGVQD (reference sequence).

J is TRBJ1-1 and V is TRBV6-5, with 7 bases that match TRBD1. Losses at the gene ends were 0 bases for V and 4 bases for J; bases not matched to a gene: 8. Germline CDR1 is MNHEY and CDR2 is SVGAGI. This CDR3 comprises 16 residues. CDR3 in amino acids: CASSYSSTGVVTEAFF. The CDR3 nucleotides are TGTGCCAGCAGTTACTCGAGTACAGGGGTAGTCACTGAAGCTTTCTTT.

V is TRBV28 and J is TRBJ1-3; D is unresolved. CDR1 and CDR2 from the germline V gene are MDHEN and SYDVKM. V was cut by 3 bases and J by 4 bases, with 19 bases left in between. The CDR3 runs to 17 residues. This CDR3 is CASSFPHHGLVGNTIYF. CDR3 sequence (DNA): TGTGCCAGCAGTTTCCCCCACCACGGGCTTGTCGGAAACACCATATATTTT.

The chain carries TRBV9 and TRBJ2-1, with 16 nucleotides matching TRBD2. Germline V gives CDR1 SGDLS, CDR2 YYNGEE. This CDR3 spans 19 amino acids. Trimming took 0 bases from V and 2 from J; bases not matched to a gene: 5. CDR3 amino acids: CASSVEGLAGGGTYNEQFF. The CDR3 DNA reads as TGTGCCAGCAGCGTAGAGGGACTAGCGGGAGGGGGGACCTACAATGAGCAGTTCTTC.

This sequence joins TRBV30 and TRBJ2-7; D tentatively reads TRBD1 or TRBD2 (5 bases each). V dropped 1 base and J dropped 1 base, with 11 bases sitting between them. The CDR3 consists of 14 residues. Germline CDR1 GTSNPN, CDR2 SVGIG (reference sequence). CDR3 in amino acids: CAWSEPGRSYEQYF. In nucleotides, the CDR3 is TGTGCCTGGAGTGAACCGGGACGGTCCTACGAGCAGTACTTC. The whole variable domain, filled in from reference TRBV30 and TRBJ2-7, reads SQTIHQWPATLVQPVGSPLSLECTVEGTSNPNLYWYRQAAGRGLQLLFYSVGIGQISSEVPQNLSASRPQDRQFILSSKKLLLSDSGFYLCAWSEPGRSYEQYFGPGTRLTVT.

The chain couples TRBV9 to TRBJ2-7, with 9 bases lining up with TRBD2. Unmatched junction bases numbered 10, after V lost 3 bases and J lost 3 bases. There are 16 residues in the CDR3. Germline V gene lookup returns CDR1 SGDLS and CDR2 YYNGEE. CDR3 amino acids: CASSALAGAIGYEQYF. The DNA of the CDR3 is TGTGCCAGCAGCGCGTTAGCGGGAGCGATAGGCTACGAGCAGTACTTC.

This chain links TRBV28 with TRBJ1-2; 7 nucleotides line up with TRBD1. This CDR3 is built from 13 residues. Per the germline V gene, CDR1 is MDHEN and CDR2 is SYDVKM. Unmatched junction bases numbered 10, after V lost 8 bases and J lost 7 bases. The CDR3 DNA follows: TGTGCCAGCCGCAGGGACAGTGTCTCTGGCTACACCTTC. Protein sequence: CASRRDSVSGYTF.

This clone has just one count. The genes are TRBV11-3 and TRBJ2-7; D might be TRBD1 (6 bases). From germline, CDR1 is SGHNT and CDR2 YENEEA. The CDR3 spans 14 residues. The CDR3 is CALDRRNKSYEQYF. As DNA, the CDR3 is TGTGCACTGGACAGAAGAAATAAAAGCTACGAGCAGTACTTC.

This clone was detected only a few times. The chain uses TRBV9 and TRBJ2-3; a weak D match, TRBD1 (6 bases). The CDR3 loop spans 13 amino acids. CDR1 is SGDLS and CDR2 is YYNGEE in the germline V gene. V was clipped by 6 bases and J by 4 bases, with 12 bases between them. CDR3 DNA sequence: TGTGCCAGCAACCTACAGGGATCAGATACGCAGTATTTT. The encoded protein is CASNLQGSDTQYF.